The source of this TCR beta chain is a study of shared clonotypes between healthy human individuals. Only CD45RO-negative cells positively selected for CCR7 counted as naive CD8 cells, so terminally differentiated effector memory CD45RA+ cells were excluded. After removal of 4 bases from V and 2 bases from J, the junction contained 10 bases not matched to a gene. This CDR3 has 18 amino acids. From germline, CDR1 is MNHEY and CDR2 SMNVEV (reference sequence). Profiled with immunoSEQ multiplex PCR; TCRdb holds only in-frame clones, not every one. This sample has 2 million to 2.5 million clones, with about 95% found just once.

This chain uses TRBV27 with TRBJ2-2; 10 bases match TRBD2. This receptor was taken from a man aged 18-30 years in good health. The sample comprised naive CD8+ T cells sorted from blood. For the CDR3, the DNA is TGTGCCAGCAGTTCCAGTCAACTAGCGGGGCCAAACACCGGGGAGCTGTTTTTT. Its translation: CASSSSQLAGPNTGELFF.